Sequencing of this TCR beta chain was carried out in a study of Graves' ophthalmopathy and Graves' hyperthyroidism. In regard to this clonotype: Its antigen remains unidentified.

CDR3 regions of TCR beta were amplified from RNA transcripts. First-round RT-PCR employed HTBI primers, with a second-round multiplex PCR after it. One entry per CDR3 protein, called by TCRdb with MiXCR from the multiplex PCR reads. This sample yields around 1.1 million distinct CDR3 sequences, of which about 35% are seen a single time; 11% belongs to the top ten. Study-level results: Most clonotypes expanded in thyroid above 0.001 frequency were present in blood too.

Only newly diagnosed hyperthyroidism patients aged 18 to 65, with under 2 months' duration, were enrolled. Germline V CDR1 and CDR2: MNHNS, SASEGT. The V end was cut by 7 bases, the J end by 7 bases, with 10 bases between. The CDR3 length is 11 residues. Sequences were obtained from peripheral blood or thyroid tissue (not recorded which). This receptor was obtained from an adult man with Graves' hyperthyroidism. This chain links TRBV6-1 with TRBJ1-1, with D possibly TRBD1 on 5 matching bases. The CDR3 DNA is TGTGCCAGCATTAGGGGAAATGAAGCTTTCTTT. Translation: CASIRGNEAFF.